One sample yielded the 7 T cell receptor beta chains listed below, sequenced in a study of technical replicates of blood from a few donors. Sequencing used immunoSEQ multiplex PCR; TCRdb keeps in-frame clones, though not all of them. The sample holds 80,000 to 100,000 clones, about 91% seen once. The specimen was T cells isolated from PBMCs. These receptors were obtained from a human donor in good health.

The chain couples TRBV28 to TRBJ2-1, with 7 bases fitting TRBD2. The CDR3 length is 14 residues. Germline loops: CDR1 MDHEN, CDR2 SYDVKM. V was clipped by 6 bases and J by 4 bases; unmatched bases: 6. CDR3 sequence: CASSRDYEYNEQFF. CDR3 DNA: TGTGCCAGCAGCCGGGACTACGAATACAATGAGCAGTTCTTC.

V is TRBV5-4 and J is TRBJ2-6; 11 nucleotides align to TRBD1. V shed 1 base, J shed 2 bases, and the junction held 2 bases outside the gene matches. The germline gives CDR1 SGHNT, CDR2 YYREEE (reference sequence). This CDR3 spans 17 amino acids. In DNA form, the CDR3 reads TGTGCCAGCAGCTTGCGGACAGGGGGCCCTGGGGCCAACGTCCTGACTTTC. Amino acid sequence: CASSLRTGGPGANVLTF.

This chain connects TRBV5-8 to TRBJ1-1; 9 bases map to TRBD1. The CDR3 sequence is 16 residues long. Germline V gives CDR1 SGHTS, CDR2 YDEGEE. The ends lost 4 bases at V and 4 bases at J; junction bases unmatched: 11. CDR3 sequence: CASSQNTGTGTTEAFF. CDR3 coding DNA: TGTGCCAGCAGCCAAAATACCGGGACAGGGACCACTGAAGCTTTCTTT. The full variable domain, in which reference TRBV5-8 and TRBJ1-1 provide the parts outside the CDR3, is EAGVTQSPTHLIKTRGQQATLRCSPISGHTSVYWYQQALGLGLQFLLWYDEGEERNRGNFPPRFSGRQFPNYSSELNVNALELEDSALYLCASSQNTGTGTTEAFFGQGTRLTVV.

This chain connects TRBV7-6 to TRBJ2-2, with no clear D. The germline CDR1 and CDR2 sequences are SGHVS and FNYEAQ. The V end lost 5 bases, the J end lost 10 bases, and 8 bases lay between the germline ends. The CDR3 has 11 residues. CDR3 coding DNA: TGTGCCAGCAGCCCTTCGTTGGAGCTGTTTTTT. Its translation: CASSPSLELFF.

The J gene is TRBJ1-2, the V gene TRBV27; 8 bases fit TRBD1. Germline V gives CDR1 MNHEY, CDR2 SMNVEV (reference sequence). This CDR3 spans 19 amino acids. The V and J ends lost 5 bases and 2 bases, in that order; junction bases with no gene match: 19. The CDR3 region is CASSTHRGANGALNYGYTF. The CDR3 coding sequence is TGTGCCAGCAGTACCCACAGGGGGGCGAATGGGGCATTAAACTATGGCTACACCTTC.

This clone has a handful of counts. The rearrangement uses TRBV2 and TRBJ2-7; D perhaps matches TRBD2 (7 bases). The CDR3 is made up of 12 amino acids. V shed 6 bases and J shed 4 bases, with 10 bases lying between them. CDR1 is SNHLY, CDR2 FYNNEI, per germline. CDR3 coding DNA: TGTGCCAGCAGGAGGGGGGGGTACGAGCAGTACTTC. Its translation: CASRRGGYEQYF. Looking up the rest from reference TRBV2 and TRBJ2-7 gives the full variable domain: EPEVTQTPSHQVTQMGQEVILRCVPISNHLYFYWYRQILGQKVEFLVSFYNNEISEKSEIFDDQFSVERPDGSNFTLKIRSTKLEDSAMYFCASRRGGYEQYFGPGTRLTVT.

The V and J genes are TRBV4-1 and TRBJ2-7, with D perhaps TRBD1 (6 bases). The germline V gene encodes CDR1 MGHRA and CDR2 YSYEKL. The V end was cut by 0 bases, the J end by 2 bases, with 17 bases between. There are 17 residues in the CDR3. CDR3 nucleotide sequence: TGCGCCAGCAGCCAAGAAGACCACTCTCAGGGGCCCTACGAGCAGTACTTC. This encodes CASSQEDHSQGPYEQYF.